Shown below are 26 T cell receptor beta chains from a single sample sequenced in a study of a mutant IDH1 vaccine in newly diagnosed glioma. Documented time point: week 23, last vaccination. Every vaccine dose comprised 300 ug of mutant IDH1 20-mer peptide plus topical imiquimod. Which antigens these TCRs recognize remains unknown. TCRdb's copy holds only in-frame clones and misses some; the assay was immunoSEQ multiplex PCR. The sample carries approximately 37,000 clones, approximately 76% recorded once. The specimen comprised PBMCs, sampled from a glioma patient whose treatment included an IDH1 peptide vaccine. The receptor source for this set is a man aged 50-60 years with glioma.

The chain carries TRBV19 and TRBJ2-7; the match to TRBD1 covers 7 bases. The germline V gene has CDR1 LNHDA and CDR2 SQIVND (reference sequence). This CDR3 has 13 amino acids. The V segment lost 0 bases and the J segment 5 bases; nucleotides outside the gene matches: 1. CDR3 nucleotide sequence: TGTGCCAGTAGTATAGAACAGGGGAACGAGCAGTACTTC. Translated, it gives CASSIEQGNEQYF.

This clone was observed a few times. V and J are TRBV5-1 and TRBJ1-1; D uncertain. Germline CDR1 reads SGHRS; CDR2 reads YFSETQ. Trimming shortened V by 3 bases and J by 1 base, and 10 bases separated the two germline ends. The CDR3 runs to 14 residues. CDR3 sequence: CASSSIEGNTEAFF. CDR3 DNA: TGCGCCAGCAGCTCCATTGAGGGGAACACTGAAGCTTTCTTT.

The J gene is TRBJ2-7, the V gene TRBV7-2; D gene ambiguous. The length of the CDR3 is 12 residues. With 1 base removed from V and 10 bases from J, the gap between germline ends came to 11 bases. Germline V lookup: CDR1 SGHTA, CDR2 FQGNSA. CDR3: CASSLDQTLQYF. The DNA of the CDR3 is TGTGCCAGCAGCTTAGACCAGACTCTCCAGTACTTC. Looking up the rest from reference TRBV7-2 and TRBJ2-7 gives the full variable domain: GAGVSQSPSNKVTEKGKDVELRCDPISGHTALYWYRQSLGQGLEFLIYFQGNSAPDKSGLPSDRFSAERTGGSVSTLTIQRTQQEDSAVYLCASSLDQTLQYFGPGTRLTVT.

This clone was observed a handful of times. This chain connects TRBV30 to TRBJ2-3, with D possibly being TRBD1 (6 bases). This CDR3 is built from 15 residues. The V end lost 3 bases, the J end lost 0 bases, and 13 bases lay between the germline ends. Germline CDR1 and CDR2: GTSNPN and SVGIG (reference sequence). The CDR3 region is CAWSSGQLSTDTQYF. CDR3 nucleotides: TGTGCCTGGAGCTCGGGACAACTGAGCACAGATACGCAGTATTTT. The variable domain in full, completed from reference TRBV30 and TRBJ2-3, reads SQTIHQWPATLVQPVGSPLSLECTVEGTSNPNLYWYRQAAGRGLQLLFYSVGIGQISSEVPQNLSASRPQDRQFILSSKKLLLSDSGFYLCAWSSGQLSTDTQYFGPGTRLTVL.

The chain uses TRBV27 and TRBJ2-5; D is unresolved. V was pared by 3 bases and J by 5 bases, with 7 bases between. The germline gives CDR1 MNHEY, CDR2 SMNVEV (reference sequence). CDR3 length: 12 amino acids. The CDR3 region has the DNA TGTGCCAGCAGTTTTACCGGGGAGACCCAGTACTTC. As protein: CASSFTGETQYF.

This clone was seen a single time. The V gene is TRBV27, the J gene TRBJ1-1; 7 bases are shared with TRBD1. Trimming cost V 6 bases and J 6 bases; bases outside gene matches: 7. CDR3 length: 13 amino acids. CDR1 MNHEY and CDR2 SMNVEV come from the germline V gene (reference sequence). Here the CDR3 DNA reads TGTGCCAGCAGAAAGGACAGGCCGTCTGAAGCTTTCTTT. Its translation: CASRKDRPSEAFF.

V is TRBV2 and J is TRBJ1-4; D is perhaps TRBD1 (5 bases). The CDR3 consists of 13 residues. Germline CDR1 is SNHLY and CDR2 is FYNNEI. The V end lost 7 bases, the J end lost 8 bases, and 14 bases lay between the germline ends. CDR3 region: CASIRGIREKLFF. For the CDR3, the DNA is TGTGCCAGCATTCGGGGGATACGGGAAAAACTGTTTTTT.

The chain recombines TRBV23-1 with TRBJ1-1, with TRBD1 identical over 7 bases. TRBV23-1 is recorded as an ORF, its role being uncertain. J was trimmed by 1 base and V by 2 bases; bases with no gene match: 10. This CDR3 spans 17 amino acids. The CDR3, as DNA: TGCGCCAGCAGTCAACCGAGACTTGACAGGGCGAACACTGAAGCTTTCTTT. Translating gives CASSQPRLDRANTEAFF.

The CDR3, as DNA: TGTGCCAGCTCTCCCGCCGGTACTGAAGCTTTCTTT. Protein product: CASSPAGTEAFF. The rearrangement joins TRBV18 to TRBJ1-1; D is unclear. The CDR3 spans 12 residues. V gave up 6 bases and J gave up 5 bases, with 10 bases separating them. From germline, CDR1 is KGHSH and CDR2 LQKENI.

The V and J genes are TRBV9 and TRBJ2-5; 8 bases fit TRBD2. CDR1 SGDLS and CDR2 YYNGEE come from the germline V gene. The J segment lost 4 bases and the V segment lost 4 bases, leaving 6 bases of the junction unmatched. The CDR3 runs to 14 residues. The CDR3 DNA sequence: TGTGCCAGCAGCCTCGGGGGGGGCGGAGAGACCCAGTACTTC. Translating gives CASSLGGGGETQYF. Variable domain in full (rest from reference TRBV9 and TRBJ2-5): DSGVTQTPKHLITATGQRVTLRCSPRSGDLSVYWYQQSLDQGLQFLIQYYNGEERAKGNILERFSAQQFPDLHSELNLSSLELGDSALYFCASSLGGGGETQYFGPGTRLLVL.

The rearrangement joins TRBV6-5 to TRBJ1-3, with D perhaps matching TRBD1 (6 bases). Germline V gene sequence: CDR1 MNHEY, CDR2 SVGAGI. Trimming took 6 bases from V and 0 from J, leaving 12 bases between them. This CDR3 comprises 15 residues. Here the CDR3 DNA reads TGTGCCAGCAGGCCGGGGGCGTCCTCTGGAAACACCATATATTTT. It yields the protein CASRPGASSGNTIYF.

This clone has a handful of counts. This sequence joins TRBV19 and TRBJ2-7; D not certain. The CDR3 loop spans 13 amino acids. Looked up from germline, CDR1 is LNHDA and CDR2 is SQIVND (reference sequence). The germline V and J ends were trimmed by 2 bases and 0 bases, with 5 bases remaining between them. The CDR3 bases are TGTGCCAGTAGTATACGGCTCTCCTACGAGCAGTACTTC. It specifies CASSIRLSYEQYF.

The chain uses TRBV9 and TRBJ2-1, with D maybe TRBD2 (6 bases). This CDR3 comprises 14 residues. The V gene's germline CDR1 is SGDLS and CDR2 YYNGEE. The V gene lost 4 bases and the J gene lost 10 bases, with 18 bases spanning the gap. In DNA form, the CDR3 reads TGTGCCAGCAGCCCCAGGGTAGCGGCGGCCGAGCAGTTCTTC. This encodes CASSPRVAAAEQFF.

This clone was found once. The CDR3 bases are TGTGCCAGCAGCGGCCCTAGTACTGGGCGGAAAGTAGAAGGCTACACCTTC. It encodes CASSGPSTGRKVEGYTF. This rearrangement joins TRBV9 to TRBJ1-2; no reliable D call. Trimming shortened V by 3 bases and J by 8 bases, and 26 bases separated the two germline ends. The germline V gene has CDR1 SGDLS and CDR2 YYNGEE. The CDR3 sequence is 17 residues long.

The genes are TRBV6-5 and TRBJ2-7; D not certain. The V and J ends lost 6 bases and 3 bases respectively, with 12 bases between them. The CDR3 length is 13 residues. Germline V CDR1 and CDR2: MNHEY, SVGAGI. In DNA form, the CDR3 reads TGTGCCAGCAGCCGTCCGGATAGCTACGAGCAGTACTTC. Residues: CASSRPDSYEQYF.

The chain uses TRBV30 and TRBJ2-7; tentatively, D is TRBD2 (7 bases). The V gene's germline CDR1 is GTSNPN and CDR2 SVGIG (reference sequence). The CDR3 consists of 12 residues. The CDR3 sequence is CVGGRLGDEQYF. As DNA, the CDR3 is TGTGTCGGGGGGCGCCTGGGCGACGAGCAGTACTTC.

The rearrangement links TRBV7-2 to TRBJ2-5; 12 bases align to TRBD2. Germline CDR1 is SGHTA and CDR2 is FQGNSA. V was clipped by 2 bases and J by 5 bases; unmatched bases: 6. The CDR3 sequence is 16 residues long. CDR3 in DNA: TGTGCCAGCAGCTTATGGGCTAGCGGGGGGGCGGAGACCCAGTACTTC. The encoded protein is CASSLWASGGAETQYF.

The genes are TRBV7-2 and TRBJ2-7; 9 positions agree with TRBD1. The CDR3 length is 14 residues. The germline V gene encodes CDR1 SGHTA and CDR2 FQGNSA. V shed 8 bases and J 1 base; nucleotides not matched to a gene: 6. The CDR3 DNA reads as TGTGCCAGCGCCGGACAGGGGATATCCTACGAGCAGTACTTC. It yields the protein CASAGQGISYEQYF.

V gene TRBV29-1 combines with J gene TRBJ2-1, with TRBD1 identical over 8 bases. CDR1 SQVTM and CDR2 ANQGSEA come from the germline V gene. Trimming removed 3 bases from V and 2 bases from J; junction bases left unmatched: 6. This CDR3 contains 15 residues. DNA for the CDR3: TGCAGCGTTGAGACGGGACAGGCTCCCTACAATGAGCAGTTCTTC. Translation: CSVETGQAPYNEQFF.

This clone occurred once. The chain links TRBV30 to TRBJ2-5; D is unresolved. Trimming cost V 1 base and J 3 bases, with 9 bases left between them. The CDR3 spans 13 residues. Germline V gene sequence: CDR1 GTSNPN, CDR2 SVGIG (reference sequence). CDR3 sequence: CAWSGADKETQYF. The CDR3 coding sequence is TGTGCCTGGAGTGGGGCCGACAAAGAGACCCAGTACTTC.

V gene TRBV28 combines with J gene TRBJ2-2; D remains unclear. The CDR3 covers 15 residues. Between the trimmed V and J ends, which lost 6 bases and 0 bases, there was a span of 11 bases. Germline V lookup: CDR1 MDHEN, CDR2 SYDVKM. The CDR3 region is CASRMRQPNTGELFF. The CDR3 region has the DNA TGTGCCAGCAGAATGAGGCAGCCGAACACCGGGGAGCTGTTTTTT.

The genes are TRBV11-2 and TRBJ2-5; D is ambiguous. The CDR3 consists of 11 residues. The germline V gene has CDR1 SGHAT and CDR2 FQNNGV. Trimming removed 3 bases at V and 4 bases at J, with 3 bases between. The CDR3 sequence is CASSFRETQYF. In DNA, the CDR3 is TGTGCCAGCAGCTTCAGAGAGACCCAGTACTTC.

This clone was picked up one time. The chain links TRBV4-1 to TRBJ1-1; tentative D call: TRBD1 (6 bases). The germline gives CDR1 MGHRA, CDR2 YSYEKL. Trimming cost V 0 bases and J 5 bases, with 13 bases left between them. The CDR3 runs to 15 residues. CDR3 in amino acids: CASSQEGAGKTEAFF. CDR3 DNA: TGCGCCAGCAGCCAAGAGGGGGCGGGGAAAACTGAAGCTTTCTTT.

The chain is built from TRBV5-6 and TRBJ2-5; D is unresolved. Trimming cost V 2 bases and J 1 base, with 0 bases left between them. This CDR3 is 11 amino acids long. In germline, CDR1 is SGHDT, CDR2 YYEEEE. The CDR3 coding sequence is TGTGCCAGCAGCTTCCAAGAGACCCAGTACTTC. Protein sequence: CASSFQETQYF.

The chain couples TRBV7-2 to TRBJ2-6; 8 bases map to TRBD1. This CDR3 is built from 17 residues. The germline V gene encodes CDR1 SGHTA and CDR2 FQGNSA. V was pared by 1 base and J by 0 bases, with 2 bases of the junction left unmatched. CDR3 region: CASSLGTGSSGANVLTF. The CDR3 coding sequence is TGTGCCAGCAGCTTAGGGACAGGGAGCTCTGGGGCCAACGTCCTGACTTTC.

The chain links TRBV7-9 to TRBJ1-1; no clear D gene. Trimming cost V 4 bases and J 7 bases, with 10 bases left between them. The germline CDR1 and CDR2 sequences are SEHNR and FQNEAQ (reference sequence). The CDR3 loop spans 12 amino acids. For the CDR3, the DNA is TGTGCCAGCAGCTCTATAGGCTTTGAAGCTTTCTTT. Translation gives CASSSIGFEAFF.